Included here is one T cell receptor (beta chain) sequence, with context. The data derive from a study of blood T cell repertoires in COVID-19. The assay was immunoSEQ multiplex PCR, and TCRdb's table has in-frame clones only and misses some. This sample has about 120,000 clones, with approximately 82% found just once. Germline CDR1 and CDR2: MGHRA and YSYEKL. Trimming cost V 0 bases and J 3 bases, with 12 bases left between them. This CDR3 has 15 amino acids. The receptor comes from a man aged 25 to 45 with acute or convalescent COVID-19. Sequencing used peripheral blood. The J gene is TRBJ2-7, the V gene TRBV4-1; no definite D call. CDR3 protein: CASSQDDSVDYEQYF. In DNA form, the CDR3 reads TGCGCCAGCAGCCAAGATGATTCGGTAGACTACGAGCAGTACTTC.